The next 13 T cell receptor beta chains were all read from a single sample in a study of beta chain features in type 1 diabetes (dated by TCRdb to about 2018). General findings and caveats noted by the study authors: In all four CD4+ subsets, TCRB CDR3 length was moderately but significantly shorter in type 1 diabetes patients.

Libraries came from the immunoSEQ multiplex PCR assay. The High Capacity cDNA Reverse Transcription Kit was used to reverse transcribe all of the isolated RNA, meaning that expressed TCRB transcripts were what got sequenced. In its TCRdb copy, this immuneACCESS table keeps in-frame sequences only and misses some clones. Where compared with another copy, unresolved V genes explain less than half of these, and the others have no known cause. The sample table records some 290,000 clones; roughly 13% of these occur just once. The top ten clones comprise approximately 0.015% of the sample. The antigens for these receptors are not known. The specimen sequenced was naive CD4+ T cells from blood. In light of the paper, this sample's cell subset or site label describes: true naive CD4+ T cells. The receptors were sampled from a man aged 25 to 40 with type 1 diabetes.

V gene TRBV28 combines with J gene TRBJ1-3; a possible D gene is TRBD1 (5 bases). Trimming stripped 5 bases from V and 11 bases from J, with 16 bases between. This CDR3 is 13 amino acids long. From germline, CDR1 is MDHEN and CDR2 SYDVKM. The CDR3 loop is CASSTSGGIPIYF. CDR3 nucleotide sequence: TGTGCCAGCAGTACCTCCGGGGGTATCCCCATATATTTT.

The chain's CDR3 is CASSVWREGITGELFF. CDR3 DNA sequence: TGTGCCAGCAGCGTCTGGCGGGAGGGGATCACCGGGGAGCTGTTTTTT. The chain links TRBV9 to TRBJ2-2, with 9 positions matching TRBD2. In germline, CDR1 is SGDLS, CDR2 YYNGEE. The CDR3 runs 16 residues. Trimming took 2 bases from V and 4 from J; bases not matched to a gene: 6.

The genes are TRBV6-6 and TRBJ2-5, with 8 positions matching TRBD2. CDR3 length: 16 amino acids. Germline values: CDR1 MNHNY, CDR2 SVGAGI (reference sequence). J was trimmed by 3 bases and V by 6 bases; bases with no gene match: 12. Written as DNA, the CDR3 is TGTGCCAGCAGCCACAGCGGGGGCATTTCTAAAGAGACCCAGTACTTC. Translation gives CASSHSGGISKETQYF.

The table lists this clone with a few counts. The rearrangement links TRBV7-2 to TRBJ1-5; D may be TRBD1 (5 bases). CDR3 size: 14 residues. V was shortened by 5 bases and J by 0 bases, with 8 bases between the two germline ends. The V gene's germline CDR1 is SGHTA and CDR2 FQGNSA. CDR3 sequence reads: CASSRGFSNQPQHF. DNA of the CDR3: TGTGCCAGCAGCCGGGGGTTTAGCAATCAGCCCCAGCATTTT. Variable domain in full (rest from reference TRBV7-2 and TRBJ1-5): GAGVSQSPSNKVTEKGKDVELRCDPISGHTALYWYRQSLGQGLEFLIYFQGNSAPDKSGLPSDRFSAERTGGSVSTLTIQRTQQEDSAVYLCASSRGFSNQPQHFGDGTRLSIL.

This clone turned up a few times. The chain links TRBV19 to TRBJ2-1; TRBD2 matches 7 bases. V shed 6 bases, J shed 4 bases, and the junction held 9 bases outside the gene matches. From germline, CDR1 is LNHDA and CDR2 SQIVND (reference sequence). The CDR3 length is 15 residues. CDR3 residues: CASRQRGTTYNEQFF. Here the CDR3 DNA reads TGTGCCAGTAGGCAGCGGGGCACTACTTACAATGAGCAGTTCTTC.

V and J are TRBV18 and TRBJ1-1; 8 bases are a match to TRBD1. CDR3 length equals 15 residues. From germline, CDR1 is KGHSH and CDR2 LQKENI. V trimming: 0 bases; J trimming: 2 bases; junction bases outside the gene matches: 2. The chain's CDR3 is CASSPPGQDNTEAFF. The CDR3 DNA is TGTGCCAGCTCACCACCGGGACAGGACAACACTGAAGCTTTCTTT. Based on the CDR3 plus reference TRBV18 and TRBJ1-1, the full variable domain is NAGVMQNPRHLVRRRGQEARLRCSPMKGHSHVYWYRQLPEEGLKFMVYLQKENIIDESGMPKERFSAEFPKEGPSILRIQQVVRGDSAAYFCASSPPGQDNTEAFFGQGTRLTVV.

The rearrangement links TRBV20-1 to TRBJ2-3; no clear D gene. Germline V lookup: CDR1 DFQATT, CDR2 SNEGSKA (reference sequence). This CDR3 spans 11 amino acids. Between the trimmed V and J ends, which lost 5 bases and 4 bases, there was a span of 7 bases. CDR3 bases: TGCAGTGCTGATAGCTCAGATACGCAGTATTTT. Translating gives CSADSSDTQYF.

In this sample, this clone turned up a few times. This chain uses TRBV2 with TRBJ2-4, with D possibly matching TRBD1 (5 bases). CDR1 is SNHLY and CDR2 is FYNNEI in the germline V gene. There are 15 residues in the CDR3. Between the trimmed V and J ends, which lost 4 bases and 0 bases, there was a span of 10 bases. The CDR3 region has the DNA TGTGCCAGCAGTGCTGACAGATTAGCCAAAAACATTCAGTACTTC. It codes for CASSADRLAKNIQYF.

The chain joins TRBV15 to TRBJ2-7; D unresolved. Trimming cost V 0 bases and J 6 bases, with 9 bases left between them. CDR1 is LNHNV, CDR2 YYDKDF, per germline (reference sequence). This CDR3 contains 13 residues. The DNA of the CDR3 is TGTGCCACCAGCAGAGATTTTTCGGGCGAGCAGTACTTC. Its protein product is CATSRDFSGEQYF.

Only a few counts were recorded for this clone. The chain is built from TRBV13 and TRBJ2-7; 7 bases align to TRBD2. The V gene's germline CDR1 is PRHDT and CDR2 FYEKMQ (reference sequence). V gave up 5 bases and J gave up 3 bases; unmatched junction bases: 1. The CDR3 covers 12 residues. DNA of the CDR3: TGTGCCAGCAGCCCGGGGGGCTACGAGCAGTACTTC. Translated, it gives CASSPGGYEQYF.

The chain combines TRBV28 with TRBJ2-7, with TRBD1 identical over 7 bases. This CDR3 spans 15 amino acids. Per germline, CDR1 MDHEN and CDR2 SYDVKM. V lost 5 bases, J lost 0 bases, and 7 bases stayed unmatched. Here the CDR3 reads CASSAGQASSYEQYF. The CDR3 DNA is TGTGCCAGCAGTGCCGGACAGGCCTCCTCCTACGAGCAGTACTTC.

V is TRBV28 and J is TRBJ2-3; D is unresolved. The germline gives CDR1 MDHEN, CDR2 SYDVKM. With 5 bases removed from V and 6 bases from J, the gap between germline ends came to 12 bases. The CDR3 length is 13 residues. The CDR3 here is CASSPPAVDTQYF. CDR3 nucleotides: TGTGCCAGCAGTCCCCCGGCGGTGGATACGCAGTATTTT.

In its sample, this clone was seen a few times. The genes are TRBV18 and TRBJ1-1, with a possible D match to TRBD1 (6 bases). CDR3 size: 15 residues. V was pared by 6 bases and J by 4 bases, with 18 bases between. Looked up from germline, CDR1 is KGHSH and CDR2 is LQKENI. The CDR3 region is CASSQLGAGSTEAFF. The CDR3 DNA is TGTGCCAGCTCTCAATTGGGGGCTGGTAGCACTGAAGCTTTCTTT. Supplemented by reference TRBV18 and TRBJ1-1, the full variable domain reads NAGVMQNPRHLVRRRGQEARLRCSPMKGHSHVYWYRQLPEEGLKFMVYLQKENIIDESGMPKERFSAEFPKEGPSILRIQQVVRGDSAAYFCASSQLGAGSTEAFFGQGTRLTVV.